This T cell receptor beta chain was sequenced for a study of response to subunit inactivated influenza vaccine. From the RT-PCR reads, TCRdb called clonotypes with MiXCR, one entry per CDR3 protein. This table holds over 800,000 distinct CDR3 sequences, 21% found once. Findings of the study overall: A suggestion made by the authors is that each seasonal influenza vaccination recruits few new T cells.

Per the germline V gene, CDR1 is SGHRS and CDR2 is YFSETQ. V lost 4 bases and J lost 4; bases outside the gene matches: 9. The length of the CDR3 is 16 residues. As regards this clonotype: Its antigen is as yet unknown.

This chain joins TRBV5-1 and TRBJ2-3, with 10 bases lining up with TRBD2. The sequencing used PBMCs from blood, collected about 5 days after vaccination. The sequence was obtained from a man in his forties or fifties who received an inactivated influenza vaccine. CDR3 amino acids: CASSGRLAGSSDTQYF. CDR3 DNA: TGCGCCAGCAGCGGAAGACTAGCGGGTAGCTCAGATACGCAGTATTTT.